This entry lists 21 T cell receptor beta chains sequenced from one sample in a study of T cell clonality in common variable immunodeficiency. Broader study findings: Reportedly, TCR beta sequences from common variable immunodeficiency showed fewer deletions and N-nucleotide insertions.

The data were produced by immunoSEQ multiplex PCR, yet TCRdb's version contains in-frame clones alone and is incomplete. This sample has roughly 23,000 clones, each found more than once. Their specific antigens are unknown. The sample taken for sequencing was peripheral blood mononuclear cells. The receptor source for this set is a human donor with common variable immunodeficiency.

The sample holds a few counts of this clone. The read ends 3 residues before the CDR3 terminus; that terminus is restored from the germline J gene. The J gene is TRBJ1-5, the V gene TRBV19; maybe TRBD1 (6 bases). Germline V gene data show CDR1 as LNHDA and CDR2 as SQIVND (reference sequence). V shed 7 bases and J shed 0 bases, with 19 bases lying between them. There are 17 residues in the CDR3. CDR3 amino acids: CASITRATGPSNQPQHF. The CDR3 bases that were read are TGTGCCAGTATTACACGGGCGACAGGTCCTAGCAATCAGCCC.

This clone was counted at least ten times. The DNA ends 3 residues before the CDR3 does, and the rest of the CDR3 is filled in from the germline J gene. The chain employs TRBV7-3 and TRBJ1-2; 7 bases match TRBD1. Germline lookup yields CDR1 SGHTA and CDR2 FQGTGA. This CDR3 spans 14 amino acids. J gave up 4 bases and V 1 base, and 3 bases lay outside the gene matches. CDR3 DNA (partial): TGTGCCAGCAGCTTAAATGGACAGGTCTATGGC. Its translation is CASSLNGQVYG. The complete CDR3 sequence is CASSLNGQVYGYTF.

A note on this clone: The read ends 3 residues early relative to the CDR3; the germline J gene fills the gap. V gene TRBV6-2 or TRBV6-3 combines with J gene TRBJ1-2; TRBD1 is a possible D gene (5 bases). CDR1 is MNHEY and CDR2 is SVGEGT in the germline V gene. The CDR3 has 11 amino acids. Between the trimmed V and J ends, which lost 7 bases and 4 bases, there was a span of 7 bases. The part of the CDR3 DNA that was read is TGTGCCAGCACGAGGGGCTATGGC. This encodes CASTRGYG. The entire CDR3 is CASTRGYGYTF.

This clone was counted many times. The CDR3 end falls 3 residues outside the read, so it is completed with the germline J gene. The chain carries TRBV18 and TRBJ2-7; 11 bases are a match to TRBD2. The CDR3 is 14 residues long. The J segment lost 5 bases and the V segment lost 6 bases, leaving 6 bases of the junction unmatched. CDR1 KGHSH and CDR2 LQKENI come from the germline V gene. CDR3 region: CASSQTSGTHEQYF. The CDR3 DNA, read in part, is TGTGCCAGCTCCCAGACTAGCGGGACACACGAG.

This clone was counted a few times. The CDR3 is cut off 3 residues early in the read; its end comes from the germline J gene. This chain links TRBV2 with TRBJ2-7; D might be TRBD1 (6 bases). Per the germline V gene, CDR1 is SNHLY and CDR2 is FYNNEI. The V end lost 6 bases, the J end lost 2 bases, and 26 bases lay between the germline ends. The CDR3 runs to 18 residues. CDR3 sequence reads: CASRLSRGGGPTTYEQYF. The CDR3 bases that were read are TGTGCCAGCAGACTATCAAGGGGTGGGGGCCCGACTACCTACGAG.

This clone was seen at least ten times. The CDR3 end falls 3 residues outside the read, so it is completed with the germline J gene. This chain joins TRBV5-5 and TRBJ2-5; 7 positions match TRBD1. CDR3 length equals 14 residues. Trimming removed 2 bases from V and 2 bases from J; junction bases left unmatched: 3. The V gene's germline CDR1 is SGHKS and CDR2 YYEKEE (reference sequence). The CDR3 DNA, read in part, is TGTGCCAGCAGCTTTTTGACAGGGCAAGAGACC. Translating gives CASSFLTGQET. The whole CDR3 region reads CASSFLTGQETQYF.

This clone was seen more than once but under ten times. The sequenced fragment ends 3 residues before the CDR3 boundary, so the rest is inferred from the germline J gene. The chain links TRBV30 to TRBJ1-2; 9 bases are a match to TRBD1. CDR1 GTSNPN and CDR2 SVGIG come from the germline V gene (reference sequence). The CDR3 covers 17 residues. The DNA read from the CDR3 is TGTGCCTGTAGACGGAAGAGGTTAGACAGGGGGGGAGAAGGC. Translated, it gives CACRRKRLDRGGEG. The full CDR3 protein reads CACRRKRLDRGGEGYTF.

This clone was counted at least ten times. Sequencing ends 3 residues short of the CDR3 end; the germline J gene provides the rest. The chain joins TRBV4-1 to TRBJ2-5; possible D gene TRBD1, 5 bases. CDR3 length: 17 amino acids. Germline CDR1 is MGHRA and CDR2 is YSYEKL. V gave up 0 bases and J gave up 4 bases, with 18 bases separating them. The CDR3 loop reads CASSQDRTGLLSETQYF. The covered CDR3 bases are TGCGCCAGCAGCCAAGATAGAACAGGCTTACTTTCAGAGACC.

This clone was found many times. CDR3 loop: CASSPSTNIQETQYF. The sequenced CDR3 bases are TGCGCCAGCAGCCCCTCGACTAATATCCAAGAGACC. The chain carries TRBV5-1 and TRBJ2-5; TRBD2 is a possible D gene (5 bases). The sequenced fragment ends 3 residues before the CDR3 boundary, so the rest is inferred from the germline J gene. The V end lost 4 bases, the J end lost 1 base, and 14 bases lay between the germline ends. The germline CDR1 and CDR2 sequences are SGHRS and YFSETQ. CDR3 length: 15 residues.

This clone occurred a few times. The missing CDR3 end, 3 residues past where the read stops, is filled in from the germline J gene. The V and J genes are TRBV19 and TRBJ1-1, with D possibly TRBD1 on 6 matching bases. Deletions cut 5 bases from V and 3 bases from J, with 13 bases between. Germline V gene sequence: CDR1 LNHDA, CDR2 SQIVND (reference sequence). The CDR3 has 14 residues. CDR3 region: CASSWGQRDTEAFF. Incomplete CDR3 DNA: TGTGCCAGTAGTTGGGGGCAGAGGGACACTGAA.

Comment on this clone: The sequence runs out 3 residues before the end of the CDR3; the remainder is reconstructed from the germline J gene. This chain links TRBV7-3 with TRBJ2-1, with TRBD2 identical over 15 bases. CDR1 is SGHTA, CDR2 FQGTGA, per germline. V was clipped by 2 bases and J by 6 bases; unmatched bases: 5. The CDR3 extends over 17 amino acids. CDR3 amino acids: CASSLGTSGGTLNEQFF. Incomplete CDR3 DNA: TGTGCCAGCAGCTTAGGGACTAGCGGGGGGACCCTCAATGAG.

This clone was detected ten times or more. The read terminates 3 residues before the CDR3 end, so the remaining end is supplied by the germline J gene. The chain combines TRBV29-1 with TRBJ2-7, with 11 positions matching TRBD2. CDR3 length: 16 residues. V was clipped by 6 bases and J by 1 base; unmatched bases: 11. From germline, CDR1 is SQVTM and CDR2 ANQGSEA. The CDR3 is CSVPSALAGGSYEQYF. The covered CDR3 bases are TGCAGCGTCCCCTCTGCCCTAGCGGGGGGTTCCTACGAG.

Points on this clone: The read finishes 3 residues shy of the CDR3 end, and the germline J gene is used to complete it. The genes are TRBV19 and TRBJ2-5; 8 nucleotides line up with TRBD1. CDR3 size: 16 residues. Germline loops: CDR1 LNHDA, CDR2 SQIVND (reference sequence). The V and J ends lost 6 bases and 6 bases, in that order; junction bases with no gene match: 15. This CDR3 reads CASSMAGGSVGKTQYF. The part of the CDR3 DNA that was read is TGTGCCAGTAGCATGGCAGGGGGCTCGGTTGGTAAGACC.

Details on this clone: The CDR3 goes on 3 residues after the read ends, and that part is filled in from the germline J gene. The rearrangement uses TRBV18 and TRBJ1-2; tentative D call: TRBD1 (6 bases). The CDR3 runs to 14 residues. Germline loops: CDR1 KGHSH, CDR2 LQKENI. V was cut by 3 bases and J by 5 bases, with 13 bases left in between. This CDR3 reads CASSPSGAGYGYTF. Incomplete CDR3 DNA: TGTGCCAGCTCACCCTCAGGGGCAGGGTATGGC.

This clone is classed as medium-sized. The sequenced fragment ends 3 residues before the CDR3 boundary, so the rest is inferred from the germline J gene. The V gene is TRBV5-1, the J gene TRBJ2-2; D perhaps matches TRBD1 (6 bases). V was cut by 5 bases and J by 2 bases, with 10 bases left in between. The V gene's germline CDR1 is SGHRS and CDR2 YFSETQ. This CDR3 is built from 14 residues. The CDR3 bases that were read are TGCGCCAGCAGAAGGACAGTTAACACCGGGGAG. It yields the protein CASRRTVNTGE. In full, the CDR3 reads CASRRTVNTGELFF.

This clone was seen only a few times. The read ends 3 residues early relative to the CDR3; the germline J gene fills the gap. The gene calls are TRBV20-1 and TRBJ2-7; TRBD1 matches 7 bases. The CDR3 is made up of 14 amino acids. Germline CDR1 DFQATT, CDR2 SNEGSKA (reference sequence). The junction had 7 bases not matched to a gene; V was cut back by 5 bases and J by 0 bases. The CDR3 bases that were read are TGCAGTGCTTCGATCCGGGACAGCTCCTACGAG. Protein product: CSASIRDSSYE. The whole CDR3 region reads CSASIRDSSYEQYF.

Concerning this clone itself: At one end, the junction sequence differs from germline, possibly due to a read error. Read coverage stops 3 residues before the CDR3 terminus; the germline J gene supplies the remainder. The rearrangement links TRBV30 to TRBJ1-1; D is perhaps TRBD1 (5 bases). Germline V gene data show CDR1 as GTSNPN and CDR2 as SVGIG (reference sequence). This CDR3 is built from 14 residues. The CDR3 reads CAWSVTRGNPEAFF. The part of the CDR3 DNA that was read is TGTGCCTGGAGTGTGACTCGGGGGAACCCTGAA.

In its sample, this clone was seen many times. Read data end 3 residues before the CDR3 end; the end is taken from the germline J gene. The V call is TRBV19, the J call TRBJ2-7; 7 positions match TRBD2. The V segment lost 1 base and the J segment 3 bases; nucleotides outside the gene matches: 0. The CDR3 spans 13 residues. In germline, CDR1 is LNHDA, CDR2 SQIVND (reference sequence). CDR3 sequence: CASSIASGYEQYF. Partial CDR3 DNA: TGTGCCAGTAGTATAGCTAGCGGCTACGAG.

The CDR3 region is CASSPLNTRSPYGYTF. CDR3 bases read: TGTGCCAGCTCACCACTAAACACGCGGAGCCCTTATGGC. The V call is TRBV18, the J call TRBJ1-2; D is unclear. The read ends 3 residues before the CDR3 terminus; that terminus is restored from the germline J gene. The CDR3 is 16 residues long. V lost 1 base and J lost 5, with 17 bases in between. The V gene's germline CDR1 is KGHSH and CDR2 LQKENI.

Ten or more counts support this clone. The read comes to an end 3 residues before the CDR3 does, leaving the germline J gene to fill in the end. The chain joins TRBV30 to TRBJ2-5, with D perhaps TRBD1 (5 bases). This CDR3 has 12 residues. Germline CDR1 reads GTSNPN; CDR2 reads SVGIG (reference sequence). The V end lost 5 bases, the J end lost 1 base, and 8 bases lay between the germline ends. The CDR3 loop reads CAWGASQETQYF. The covered CDR3 bases are TGTGCCTGGGGGGCAAGCCAAGAGACC.

This clone was seen ten or more times. The CDR3 is cut off 3 residues early in the read; its end comes from the germline J gene. The V and J genes are TRBV18 and TRBJ1-4; a possible D gene is TRBD1 (5 bases). The CDR3 spans 13 residues. Germline CDR1 KGHSH, CDR2 LQKENI. The V gene lost 1 base and the J gene lost 8 bases, with 8 bases spanning the gap. CDR3 DNA (partial): TGTGCCAGCTCACCACAACGGGGGGAAAAA. Translating it yields CASSPQRGEK. The entire CDR3 protein is CASSPQRGEKLFF.